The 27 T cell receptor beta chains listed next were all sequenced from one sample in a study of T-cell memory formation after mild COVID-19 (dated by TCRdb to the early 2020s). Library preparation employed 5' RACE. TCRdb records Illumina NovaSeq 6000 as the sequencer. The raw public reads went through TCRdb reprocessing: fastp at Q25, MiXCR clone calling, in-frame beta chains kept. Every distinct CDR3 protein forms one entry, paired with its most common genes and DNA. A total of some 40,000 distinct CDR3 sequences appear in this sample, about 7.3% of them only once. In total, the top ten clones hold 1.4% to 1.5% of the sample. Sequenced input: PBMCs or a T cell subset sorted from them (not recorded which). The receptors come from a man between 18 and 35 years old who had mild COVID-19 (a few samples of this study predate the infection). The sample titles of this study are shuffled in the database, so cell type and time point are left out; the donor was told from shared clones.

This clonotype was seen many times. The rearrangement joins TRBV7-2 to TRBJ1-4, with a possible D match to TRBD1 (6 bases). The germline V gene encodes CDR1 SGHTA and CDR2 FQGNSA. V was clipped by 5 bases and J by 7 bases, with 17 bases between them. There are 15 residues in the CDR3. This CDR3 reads CASSPQWGGREKLFF. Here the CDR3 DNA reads TGTGCCAGCAGCCCTCAGTGGGGGGGCCGTGAAAAACTGTTTTTT. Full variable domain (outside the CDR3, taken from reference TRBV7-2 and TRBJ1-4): GAGVSQSPSNKVTEKGKDVELRCDPISGHTALYWYRQSLGQGLEFLIYFQGNSAPDKSGLPSDRFSAERTGGSVSTLTIQRTQQEDSAVYLCASSPQWGGREKLFFGSGTQLSVL.

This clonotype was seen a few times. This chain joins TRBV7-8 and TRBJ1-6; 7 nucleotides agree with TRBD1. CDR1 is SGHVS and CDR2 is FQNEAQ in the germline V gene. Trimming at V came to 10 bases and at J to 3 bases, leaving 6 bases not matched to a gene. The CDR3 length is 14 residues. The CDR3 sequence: CATSRDSYNSPLHF. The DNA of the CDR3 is TGTGCCACAAGCCGGGACAGCTATAATTCACCCCTCCACTTT.

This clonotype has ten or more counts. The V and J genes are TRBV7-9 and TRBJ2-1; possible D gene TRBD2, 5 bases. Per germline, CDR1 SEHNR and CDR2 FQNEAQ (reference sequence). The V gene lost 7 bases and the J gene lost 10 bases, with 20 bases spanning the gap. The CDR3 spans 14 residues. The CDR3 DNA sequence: TGTGCCAGCACAAGGGAAGGCGGGCGACTCGAGCAGTTCTTC. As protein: CASTREGGRLEQFF.

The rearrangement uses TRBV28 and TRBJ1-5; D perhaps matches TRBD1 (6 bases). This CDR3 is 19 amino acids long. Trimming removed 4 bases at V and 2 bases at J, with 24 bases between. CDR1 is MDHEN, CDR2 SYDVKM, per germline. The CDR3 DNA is TGTGCCAGCAGTTCCCTCCGGGACACGGTGGGATTAGGCAATCAGCCCCAGCATTTT. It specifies CASSSLRDTVGLGNQPQHF.

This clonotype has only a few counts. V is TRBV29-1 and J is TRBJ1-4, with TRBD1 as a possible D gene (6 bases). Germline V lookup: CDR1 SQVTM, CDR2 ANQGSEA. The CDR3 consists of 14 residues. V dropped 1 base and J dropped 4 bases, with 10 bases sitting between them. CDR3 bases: TGCAGCGTTGAAGGCAGGGGAGATAATGAAAAACTGTTTTTT. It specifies CSVEGRGDNEKLFF.

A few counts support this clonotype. The CDR3 here is CASSERVGQGGPGELFF. CDR3 DNA: TGTGCCAGCAGTGAGAGAGTGGGACAGGGAGGCCCCGGGGAGCTGTTTTTT. This chain links TRBV6-1 with TRBJ2-2; 9 bases are shared with TRBD1. The CDR3 is made up of 17 amino acids. The V segment lost 3 bases and the J segment 6 bases; nucleotides outside the gene matches: 11. The germline V gene encodes CDR1 MNHNS and CDR2 SASEGT.

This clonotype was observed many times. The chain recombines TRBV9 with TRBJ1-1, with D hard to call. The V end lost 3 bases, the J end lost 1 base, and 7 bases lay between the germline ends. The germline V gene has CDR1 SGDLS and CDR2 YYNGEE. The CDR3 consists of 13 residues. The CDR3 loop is CASSAAGNTEAFF. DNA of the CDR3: TGTGCCAGCAGCGCAGCGGGGAACACTGAAGCTTTCTTT.

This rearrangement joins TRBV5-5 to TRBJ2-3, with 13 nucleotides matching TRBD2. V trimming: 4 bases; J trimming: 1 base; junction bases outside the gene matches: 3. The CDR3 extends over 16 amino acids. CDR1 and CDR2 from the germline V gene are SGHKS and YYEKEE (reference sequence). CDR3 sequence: CASSLGTSGGTDTQYF. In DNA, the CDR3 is TGTGCCAGCAGCCTCGGGACTAGCGGGGGCACAGATACGCAGTATTTT.

CDR3 sequence reads: CASSLARSTNTGELFF. CDR3 nucleotide sequence: TGCGCCAGCAGCTTGGCTAGGTCTACGAACACCGGGGAGCTGTTTTTT. The V and J genes are TRBV5-1 and TRBJ2-2; D is uncertain. V was pared by 0 bases and J by 0 bases, with 9 bases between. The CDR3 is made up of 16 amino acids. The V gene's germline CDR1 is SGHRS and CDR2 YFSETQ.

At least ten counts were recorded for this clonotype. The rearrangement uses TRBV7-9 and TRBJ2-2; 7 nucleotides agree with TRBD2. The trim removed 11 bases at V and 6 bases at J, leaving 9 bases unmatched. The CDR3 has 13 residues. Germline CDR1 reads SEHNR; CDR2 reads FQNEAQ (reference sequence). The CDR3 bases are TGTGCCCGTGGCGGGGGTTCCGCCGGGGAGCTGTTTTTT. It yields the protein CARGGGSAGELFF. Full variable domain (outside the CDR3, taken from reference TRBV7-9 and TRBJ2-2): DTGVSQNPRHKITKRGQNVTFRCDPISEHNRLYWYRQTLGQGPEFLTYFQNEAQLEKSRLLSDRFSAERPKGSFSTLEIQRTEQGDSAMYLCARGGGSAGELFFGEGSRLTVL.

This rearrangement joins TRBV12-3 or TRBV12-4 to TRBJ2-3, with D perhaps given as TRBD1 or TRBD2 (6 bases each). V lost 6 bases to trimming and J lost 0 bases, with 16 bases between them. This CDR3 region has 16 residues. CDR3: CASSRRGGISTDTQYF. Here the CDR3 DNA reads TGTGCCAGCAGCCGAAGAGGGGGGATCAGCACAGATACGCAGTATTTT.

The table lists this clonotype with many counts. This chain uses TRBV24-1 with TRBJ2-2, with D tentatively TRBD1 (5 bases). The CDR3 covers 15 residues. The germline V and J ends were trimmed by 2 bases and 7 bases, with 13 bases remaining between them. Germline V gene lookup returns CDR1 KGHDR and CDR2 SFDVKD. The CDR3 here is CATSDSGHWDGELFF. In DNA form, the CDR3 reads TGTGCCACCAGTGATTCCGGACATTGGGACGGGGAGCTGTTTTTT.

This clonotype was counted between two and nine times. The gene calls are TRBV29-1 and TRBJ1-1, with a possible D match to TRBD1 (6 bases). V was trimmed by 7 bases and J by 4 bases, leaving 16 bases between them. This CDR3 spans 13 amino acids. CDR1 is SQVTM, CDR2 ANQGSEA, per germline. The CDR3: CSARAGAGTEAFF. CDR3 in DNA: TGCAGCGCCCGTGCAGGGGCTGGCACTGAAGCTTTCTTT.

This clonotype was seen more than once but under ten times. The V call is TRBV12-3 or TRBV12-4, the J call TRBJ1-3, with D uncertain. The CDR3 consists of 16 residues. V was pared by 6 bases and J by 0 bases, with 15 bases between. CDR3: CASRFGRKNSGNTIYF. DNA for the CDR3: TGTGCCAGCAGATTTGGACGTAAGAACTCTGGAAACACCATATATTTT.

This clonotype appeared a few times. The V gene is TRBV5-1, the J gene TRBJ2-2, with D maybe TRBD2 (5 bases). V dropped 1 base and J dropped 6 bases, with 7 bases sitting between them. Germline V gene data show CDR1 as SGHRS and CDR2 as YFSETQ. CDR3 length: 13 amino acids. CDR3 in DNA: TGCGCCAGCAGCTTGCGGGGTCCCGGGGAGCTGTTTTTT. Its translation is CASSLRGPGELFF.

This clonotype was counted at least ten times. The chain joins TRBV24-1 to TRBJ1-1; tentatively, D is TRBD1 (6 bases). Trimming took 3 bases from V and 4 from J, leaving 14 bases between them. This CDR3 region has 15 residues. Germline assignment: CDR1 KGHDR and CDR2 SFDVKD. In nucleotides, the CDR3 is TGTGCCACCAGTGATAGTCTGGGGGCGGCCACTGAAGCTTTCTTT. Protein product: CATSDSLGAATEAFF.

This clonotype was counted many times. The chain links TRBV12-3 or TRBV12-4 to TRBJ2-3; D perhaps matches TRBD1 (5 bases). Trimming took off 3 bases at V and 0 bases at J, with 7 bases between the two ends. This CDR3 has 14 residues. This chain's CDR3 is CASSLQGSTDTQYF. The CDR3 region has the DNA TGTGCCAGCAGTTTGCAGGGTAGCACAGATACGCAGTATTTT.

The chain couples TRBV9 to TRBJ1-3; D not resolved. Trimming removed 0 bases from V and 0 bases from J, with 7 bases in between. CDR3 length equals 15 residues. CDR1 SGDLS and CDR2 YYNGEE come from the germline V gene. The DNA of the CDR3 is TGTGCCAGCAGCGTAGCCCCAAGCTCTGGAAACACCATATATTTT. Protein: CASSVAPSSGNTIYF.

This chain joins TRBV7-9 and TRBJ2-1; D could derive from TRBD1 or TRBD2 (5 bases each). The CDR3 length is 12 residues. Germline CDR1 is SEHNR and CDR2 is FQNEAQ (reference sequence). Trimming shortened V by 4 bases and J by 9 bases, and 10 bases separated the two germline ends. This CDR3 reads CASSSGPGEQFF. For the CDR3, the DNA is TGTGCCAGCAGCTCGGGACCTGGTGAGCAGTTCTTC.

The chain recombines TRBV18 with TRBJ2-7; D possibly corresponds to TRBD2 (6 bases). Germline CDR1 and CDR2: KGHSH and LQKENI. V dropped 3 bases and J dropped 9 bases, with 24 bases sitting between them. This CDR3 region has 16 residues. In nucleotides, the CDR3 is TGTGCCAGCTCACCTGTGATCCCCGGAGAAGCGGGCGTGCAGTACGTC. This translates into CASSPVIPGEAGVQYV.

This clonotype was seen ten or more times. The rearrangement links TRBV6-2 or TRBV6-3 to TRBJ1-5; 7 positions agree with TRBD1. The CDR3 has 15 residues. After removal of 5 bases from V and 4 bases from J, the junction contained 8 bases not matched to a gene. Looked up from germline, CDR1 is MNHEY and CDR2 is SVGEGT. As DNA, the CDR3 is TGTGCCAGCAGTCCCGGGACAGCTTCAAATCAGCCCCAGCATTTT. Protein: CASSPGTASNQPQHF.

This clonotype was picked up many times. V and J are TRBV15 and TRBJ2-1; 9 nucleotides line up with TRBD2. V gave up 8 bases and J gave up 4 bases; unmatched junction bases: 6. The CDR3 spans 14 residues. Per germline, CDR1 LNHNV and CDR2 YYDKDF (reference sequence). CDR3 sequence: CATVPSGGYNEQFF. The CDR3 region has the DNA TGTGCCACCGTCCCCAGCGGGGGGTACAATGAGCAGTTCTTC.

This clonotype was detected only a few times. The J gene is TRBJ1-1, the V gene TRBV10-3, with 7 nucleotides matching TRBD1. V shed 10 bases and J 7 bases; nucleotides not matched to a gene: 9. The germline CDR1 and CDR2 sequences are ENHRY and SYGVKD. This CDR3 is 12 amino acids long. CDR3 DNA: TGTGCCACGTCGACAGGGAAGAGTGAAGCTTTCTTT. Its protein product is CATSTGKSEAFF.

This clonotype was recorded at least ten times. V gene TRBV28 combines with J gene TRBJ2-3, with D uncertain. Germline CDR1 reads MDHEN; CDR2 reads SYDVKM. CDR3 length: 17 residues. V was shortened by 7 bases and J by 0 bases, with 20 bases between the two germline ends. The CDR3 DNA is TGTGCCAGCAAGCAGATATCAGCACTTACTAGCACAGATACGCAGTATTTT. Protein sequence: CASKQISALTSTDTQYF.

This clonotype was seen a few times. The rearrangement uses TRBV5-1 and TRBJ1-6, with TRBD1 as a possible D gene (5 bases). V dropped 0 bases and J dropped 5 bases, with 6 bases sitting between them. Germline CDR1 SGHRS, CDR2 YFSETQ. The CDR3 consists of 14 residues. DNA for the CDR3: TGCGCCAGCAGCTTGGGACAGAATAATTCACCCCTCCACTTT. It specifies CASSLGQNNSPLHF.

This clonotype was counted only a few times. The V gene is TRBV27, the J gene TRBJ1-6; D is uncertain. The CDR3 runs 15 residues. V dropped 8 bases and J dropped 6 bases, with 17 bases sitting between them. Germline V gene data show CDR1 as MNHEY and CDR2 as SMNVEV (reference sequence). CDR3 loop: CASRLRGVLNSPLHF. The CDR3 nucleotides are TGTGCCAGCCGCCTCCGGGGAGTCCTTAATTCACCCCTCCACTTT.

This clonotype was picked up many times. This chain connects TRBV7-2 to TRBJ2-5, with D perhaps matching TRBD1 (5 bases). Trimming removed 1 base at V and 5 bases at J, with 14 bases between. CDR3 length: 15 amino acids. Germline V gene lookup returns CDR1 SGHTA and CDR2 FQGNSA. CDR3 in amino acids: CASSLDGQGYETQYF. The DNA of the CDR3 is TGTGCCAGCAGCTTAGACGGGCAGGGATACGAGACCCAGTACTTC. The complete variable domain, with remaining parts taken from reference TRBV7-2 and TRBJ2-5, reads GAGVSQSPSNKVTEKGKDVELRCDPISGHTALYWYRQSLGQGLEFLIYFQGNSAPDKSGLPSDRFSAERTGGSVSTLTIQRTQQEDSAVYLCASSLDGQGYETQYFGPGTRLLVL.